A selection of T cell receptor beta chains follows, all from one sample in a study of OX40 agonist ivuxolimab in advanced cancers. TCRdb's table, derived via immunoSEQ multiplex PCR, lists solely in-frame clones and lacks some. The sample yields 38,000 or so clones, 80% to 90% seen once. The source material was CD4+ or CD8+ T cells sorted from blood, sampled in a trial of the OX40 agonist ivuxolimab. The receptors originated from an adult with an advanced solid tumor such as melanoma, head and neck, liver or kidney cancer. Both conserved end residues are part of each CDR3. D genes are given only for firm matches. Size is stated for part of the rows, as once, few or many counts, or as a class when the clone is expanded.

>TRBV6-1|TRBJ2-7|14|.|.
CASSEGGGTYEQYF
TGTGCCAGCAGTGAAGGGGGCGGAACCTACGAGCAGTACTTC
>TRBV6-5|TRBJ1-2|14|.|.
CASRDRDWNYGYTF
TGTGCCAGCAGAGACCGGGACTGGAACTATGGCTACACCTTC
>TRBV18|TRBJ2-7|14|.|.
CASSPIAIWYEQYF
TGTGCCAGCTCACCAATTGCCATCTGGTACGAGCAGTACTTC
>TRBV28|TRBJ2-7|13|.|.
CASSLSSTYEQYF
TGTGCCAGCAGTTTAAGTTCTACCTACGAGCAGTACTTC
>TRBV27|TRBJ1-6|15|.|.
CASSGGRLYNSPLHF
TGTGCCAGCAGCGGAGGCCGCCTTTATAATTCACCCCTCCACTTT
>TRBV5-3|TRBJ2-3|15|TRBD2|.
CASSLGTRSTDTQYF
TGTGCCAGCAGCTTGGGGACTAGGAGCACAGATACGCAGTATTTT
>TRBV6-6|TRBJ2-3|15|TRBD1|.
CASSYPGQGTDTQYF
TGTGCCAGCAGTTATCCCGGACAGGGCACAGATACGCAGTATTTT
>TRBV30|TRBJ2-5|13|.|few
CARGKGGRETQYF
TGTGCCCGAGGCAAGGGGGGTAGGGAGACCCAGTACTTC
>TRBV5-8|TRBJ1-5|15|TRBD1|medium-sized
CASSLEQGGRQPQHF
TGTGCCAGCAGCTTGGAGCAGGGGGGAAGACAGCCCCAGCATTTT
>TRBV9|TRBJ1-2|14|.|.
CASSVDGTQAGYTF
TGTGCCAGCAGCGTAGATGGGACGCAGGCTGGCTACACCTTC
>TRBV7-9|TRBJ2-7|15|TRBD2|.
CASSPLGLASYEQYF
TGTGCCAGCAGCCCACTGGGACTAGCGTCCTACGAGCAGTACTTC
>TRBV10-1|TRBJ2-4|16|TRBD2|.
CASSPDSGRAGNIQYF
TGCGCCAGCAGTCCCGACAGCGGGAGGGCCGGGAACATTCAGTACTTC
>TRBV5-6|TRBJ2-7|13|.|.
CASSNSRFYEQYF
TGTGCCAGCAGTAACAGCCGATTCTACGAGCAGTACTTC
>TRBV7-8|TRBJ2-3|14|.|once
CASSFPDSTDTQYF
TGTGCCAGCAGCTTTCCGGACAGCACAGATACGCAGTATTTT
>TRBV6-4|TRBJ2-3|18|TRBD2|.
CASSDPGLAGFSTDTQYF
TGTGCCAGCAGTGACCCGGGACTAGCGGGGTTTAGCACAGATACGCAGTATTTT
>TRBV7-6|TRBJ2-1|17|TRBD2|.
CASSLASGLAAYNEQFF
TGTGCCAGCAGCTTAGCCTCCGGACTAGCGGCTTACAATGAGCAGTTCTTC
>TRBV5-4|TRBJ2-3|14|.|.
CASSPRERADTQYF
TGTGCCAGCAGCCCCCGGGAAAGGGCAGATACGCAGTATTTT
>TRBV5-6|TRBJ2-7|14|.|.
CASNTRGTIYEQYF
TGTGCCAGCAACACGAGGGGGACAATCTACGAGCAGTACTTC
>TRBV7-9|TRBJ2-7|13|.|.
CASSFGASYEQYF
TGTGCCAGCAGCTTCGGGGCGAGCTACGAGCAGTACTTC
>TRBV10-3|TRBJ2-1|15|.|.
CAITQDLRSANEQFF
TGTGCCATCACTCAGGACTTGCGATCAGCTAATGAGCAGTTCTTC
>TRBV28|TRBJ2-7|14|TRBD1|.
CASSSSGTGVSEYF
TGTGCCAGCAGTTCATCCGGGACAGGGGTATCCGAGTACTTC
>TRBV30|TRBJ2-4|14|.|medium-sized
CAWSRGGAKNIQYF
TGTGCCTGGAGTAGGGGGGGAGCCAAAAACATTCAGTACTTC
>TRBV14|TRBJ2-2|16|.|.
CASSPRVGLNTGELFF
TGTGCCAGCAGCCCTCGGGTAGGGTTGAACACCGGGGAGCTGTTTTTT
>TRBV4-1|TRBJ2-4|20|TRBD2|.
CASSQEVGLAGSLAKNIQYF
TGCGCCAGCAGCCAAGAGGTGGGGCTAGCGGGCAGCCTAGCCAAAAACATTCAGTACTTC
>TRBV10-3|TRBJ2-1|13|TRBD2|.
CAIGTSPHGEQFF
TGTGCCATAGGGACTAGCCCACACGGTGAGCAGTTCTTC
>TRBV29-1|TRBJ2-3|13|.|.
CSVAVDSTDTQYF
TGCAGCGTTGCGGTAGACAGCACAGATACGCAGTATTTT
>TRBV10-3|TRBJ1-1|11|.|.
CAIGRGGEAFF
TGTGCCATTGGTAGGGGGGGTGAAGCTTTCTTT
>TRBV2|TRBJ1-2|16|.|.
CASSRVAGSFNYGYTF
TGTGCCAGCAGTAGGGTCGCGGGATCTTTCAACTATGGCTACACCTTC
>TRBV4-1|TRBJ2-2|17|.|once
CASSHPSRGSNTGELFF
TGCGCCAGCAGCCACCCCTCCCGAGGATCGAACACCGGGGAGCTGTTTTTT